The following is a T cell receptor (beta chain) sequence with its context. The source of the sample is a study of cytomegalovirus exposure and HLA in healthy donors. The CDR3 has 14 amino acids. Germline CDR1 and CDR2: LGHNA and YNFKEQ. Losses at the gene ends were 3 bases for V and 4 bases for J; bases not matched to a gene: 4. It was with 60 Vbeta and 13 Jbeta primers that the PCR ran. Data came from immunoSEQ multiplex PCR; TCRdb stores just in-frame clones and leaves some out. The sample has 150,000 to 170,000 clones, roughly 83% seen once. Sequenced sample: PBMCs. The sequence derives from a young man in good health and CMV-seropositive. J is TRBJ2-7 and V is TRBV4-2; 9 positions match TRBD1. The CDR3 sequence is CASSQEDRGYEQYF. DNA of the CDR3: TGTGCCAGCAGCCAGGAGGACAGGGGTTACGAGCAGTACTTC.